Shown below are 2 T cell receptor beta chains from a single sample sequenced in a study of blood T cell repertoires in COVID-19. Sequenced by immunoSEQ multiplex PCR; TCRdb stores in-frame clones only, minus some. This sample carries some 410,000 clones, over 75% of them seen once, and the ten largest clones take more than 0.9%. Material for sequencing was PBMCs or T cells enriched from blood (not recorded which). The receptors were gathered from a woman in her thirties with acute COVID-19.

V gene TRBV6-5 combines with J gene TRBJ2-7; 7 bases agree with TRBD1. With 6 bases clipped from V and 0 bases from J, the junction kept 8 bases outside the gene matches. CDR1 MNHEY and CDR2 SVGAGI come from the germline V gene. This CDR3 is built from 15 residues. In DNA form, the CDR3 reads TGTGCCAGCAGCCCCTACAGGGGTCCCTCCTACGAGCAGTACTTC. Its translation is CASSPYRGPSYEQYF.

The CDR3 is CATSDLAGGEQYF. The CDR3 nucleotides read TGTGCCACCAGTGATTTAGCAGGGGGCGAGCAGTACTTC. This chain joins TRBV24-1 and TRBJ2-7; TRBD1 matches 7 bases. With V trimmed by 1 base and J by 6 bases, 2 bases remained unmatched. CDR1 and CDR2 (germline): KGHDR, SFDVKD. This CDR3 region has 13 residues.